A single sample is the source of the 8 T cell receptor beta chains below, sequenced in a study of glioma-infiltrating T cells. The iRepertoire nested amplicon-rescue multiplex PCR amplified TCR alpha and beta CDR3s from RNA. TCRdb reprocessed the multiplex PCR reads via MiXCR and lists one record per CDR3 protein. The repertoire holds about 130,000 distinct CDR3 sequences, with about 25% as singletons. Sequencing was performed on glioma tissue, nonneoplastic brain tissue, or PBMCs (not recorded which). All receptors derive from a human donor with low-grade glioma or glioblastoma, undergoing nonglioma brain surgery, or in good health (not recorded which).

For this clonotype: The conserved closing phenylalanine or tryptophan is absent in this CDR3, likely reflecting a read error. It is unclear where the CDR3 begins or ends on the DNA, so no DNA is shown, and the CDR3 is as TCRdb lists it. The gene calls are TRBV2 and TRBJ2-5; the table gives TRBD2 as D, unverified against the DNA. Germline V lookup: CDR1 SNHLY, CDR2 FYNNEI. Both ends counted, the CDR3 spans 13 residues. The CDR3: CASSEELFSAQAD.

The CDR3 region is CATSPGRRNTEAFF. CDR3 bases: TGTGCCACCAGCCCGGGACGGAGGAACACTGAAGCTTTCTTT. The rearrangement joins TRBV15 to TRBJ1-1, with a tentative D call TRBD1 (5 bases). Germline V gene lookup returns CDR1 LNHNV and CDR2 YYDKDF (reference sequence). This CDR3 region has 14 residues. The germline V and J ends were trimmed by 5 bases and 1 base, with 11 bases remaining between them. Using reference TRBV15 and TRBJ1-1 for the parts outside the CDR3, the full variable domain is DAMVIQNPRYQVTQFGKPVTLSCSQTLNHNVMYWYQQKSSQAPKLLFHYYDKDFNNEADTPDNFQSRRPNTSFCFLDIRSPGLGDTAMYLCATSPGRRNTEAFFGQGTRLTVV.

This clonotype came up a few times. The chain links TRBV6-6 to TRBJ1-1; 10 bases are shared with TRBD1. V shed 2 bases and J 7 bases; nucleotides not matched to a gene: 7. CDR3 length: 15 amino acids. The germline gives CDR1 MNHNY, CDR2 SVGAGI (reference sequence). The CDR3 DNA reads TGTGCCAGCAGTTACGACGACAGGGGGCAAGATGAAGCTTTCTTT. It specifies CASSYDDRGQDEAFF.

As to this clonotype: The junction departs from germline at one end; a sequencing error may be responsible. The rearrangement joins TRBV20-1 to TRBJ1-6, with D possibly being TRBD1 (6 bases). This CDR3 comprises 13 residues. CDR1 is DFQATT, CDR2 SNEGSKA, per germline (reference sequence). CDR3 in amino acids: CSARGDTNSHLHF. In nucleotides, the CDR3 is TGCAGTGCTAGAGGGGACACGAATTCACACCTCCACTTT.

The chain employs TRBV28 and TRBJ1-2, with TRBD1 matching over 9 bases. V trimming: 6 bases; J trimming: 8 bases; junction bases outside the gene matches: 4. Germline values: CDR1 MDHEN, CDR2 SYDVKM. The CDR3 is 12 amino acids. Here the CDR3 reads CASSSTGGGYTF. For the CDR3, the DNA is TGTGCCAGCAGCTCGACAGGGGGGGGCTACACCTTC.

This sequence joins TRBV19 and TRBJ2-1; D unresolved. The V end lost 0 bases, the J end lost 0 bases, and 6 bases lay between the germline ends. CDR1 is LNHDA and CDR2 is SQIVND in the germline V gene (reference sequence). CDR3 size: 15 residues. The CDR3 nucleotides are TGTGCCAGTAGTATAGATGCTTCCTCCTACAATGAGCAGTTCTTC. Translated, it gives CASSIDASSYNEQFF.

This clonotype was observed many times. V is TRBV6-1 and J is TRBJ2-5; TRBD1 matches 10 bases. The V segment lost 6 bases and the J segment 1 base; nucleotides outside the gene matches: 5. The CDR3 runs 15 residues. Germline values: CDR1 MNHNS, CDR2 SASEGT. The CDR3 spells CASSPRDRGQETQYF. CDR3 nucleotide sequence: TGTGCCAGCAGCCCCCGGGACAGGGGCCAAGAGACCCAGTACTTC.

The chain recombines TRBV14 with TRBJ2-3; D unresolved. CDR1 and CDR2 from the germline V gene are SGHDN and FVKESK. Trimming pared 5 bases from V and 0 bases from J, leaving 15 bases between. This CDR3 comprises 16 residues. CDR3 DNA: TGTGCCAGCAGCACCCTCGGCGCGCCTAGCACAGATACGCAGTATTTT. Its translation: CASSTLGAPSTDTQYF.